The sequence of this T cell receptor beta chain was determined in a study of cytomegalovirus exposure and HLA in healthy donors (dated by TCRdb to the late 2010s). Notes on the research overall: In an earlier analysis of under 600 of the donors, approximately 300 Gb of sequence data and approximately 120 million unique TCR beta sequences from about 179 million T cells were reported. On average, roughly 250,000 unique TCR beta nucleotide sequences were sequenced per donor among 398 genotyped donors of the cohort, with 15% to 20% of those sequences being non-productive. Several DR-DQ haplotypes were treated as single units for association and clustering because of strong linkage in the cohort. The genetic ancestry cluster associated with self-reported Caucasian donors included around 76% of the roughly 380 genotyped donors. Typing coverage differed by locus: A, B, C, DRB1 and DQB1 were typed in about 629-630 donors, DQA1 in roughly 510, DPA1 in around 580, and DPB1 in 472. To decide whether each TCR beta V gene segment behaved as functional or pseudogenic, an earlier analysis of some 600 of the donors relied on high-throughput TCR beta sequencing. The study aimed to test whether signatures of past pathogen exposure could be identified by cataloging public T cell receptors. Along with the approximately 650-subject first cohort, a separate validation cohort of 120 different subjects was used. The study used immunosequencing to profile the T cell repertoires of 666 subjects and linked those repertoires to cytomegalovirus serostatus. Donor age, sex, ethnicity and CMV serostatus were compiled together with the repertoire data. To predict cytomegalovirus infection status, the study combined high-throughput TCR immunosequencing, statistical association of individual TCRs with disease status, and machine learning. Class I and class II HLA loci were covered by the typing at four-digit resolution. Every repertoire in the discovery cohort had been generated on one and the same sequencing platform. To study patterns of TCR occurrence, a later analysis re-analyzed previously published TCR beta repertoires from several hundred donors and added high-resolution HLA genotyping. An early release that covered roughly 600 HLA-typed donors contained approximately 300 gigabases of sequencing data and 80 million or so unique TCR sequences. In the later analysis, no new phenotypic data were used to find candidate immune exposures; instead, reliance was placed on TCR beta sequences and their occurrence across donors. In a later genetic analysis, genome-wide SNP genotypes for about three fifths of the roughly 670 donors were used, and that subset was treated as a discovery cohort. General findings and caveats noted by the study authors: At a false discovery rate of 0.05, a later analysis linked fewer than 20,000 TCR beta sequences to specific HLA alleles. It was suggested by the authors that the approach could potentially be generalized to other disease states and immunological phenotypes. A total of 164 TCR beta chains were listed by the study as associated with cytomegalovirus. In a later analysis, TCR association rates were found to vary across HLA loci, with the most associated TCRs seen for DRB1 alleles and the fewest for HLA-C alleles. Linkage disequilibrium might explain the correlated functional status among segregating V segments, but an unknown experimental factor could not be excluded. The earlier analysis of approximately 540 of the donors excluded over 15 rarely observed V segments, including chromosome 9 orphons, because counts were too low. A further reported finding was that TCR beta sequences accurately predicted the HLA-A and HLA-B alleles for most subjects in the first cohort. Because HLA typing was unavailable for some donors at each locus, only the typed subset was used in association tests. Only TCR beta chains were sequenced in this cohort, and the absence of alpha or paired-chain data limited detectable features. In an earlier analysis of over 550 of the donors, most TCR beta V segments were observed in productive rearrangements about 87% or about 30% of the time, broadly matching IMGT annotations. A later genetic analysis associated a missense DCLRE1C variant with V-gene and J-gene trimming of TCR beta chains, and an independent cohort replicated the association. For the cohort, immune exposure information was limited to CMV serostatus. In a later analysis, several top co-occurrence clusters were reported to appear linked to parvovirus B19, influenza, CMV and Epstein-Barr virus. Roughly uniform sequencing depth across donors was assumed in presence/absence analyses, although this assumption may not hold. Compared with the roughly 700-donor mean, donors in an Asian-associated ancestry cluster had fewer N-insertions in productive TCRs, according to a later genetic analysis. When HLA alleles, especially DR and DQ, strongly co-occurred, attributing TCR associations to individual alleles was difficult. In vitro tests confirmed that three of the cytomegalovirus-associated TCR beta chains recognize cytomegalovirus antigens. The classifier was reported to diagnose cytomegalovirus status with high specificity and sensitivity in both the original and validation cohorts. In a later analysis, HLA-associated TCR beta chains were found to be more clonally expanded and to have lower generation probabilities than equally common non-associated chains. The sequencing pipeline was judged likely to have produced a cluster of highly shared sequence variants as a technical artifact. Most CMV-associated TCR beta chains appeared to be HLA-restricted in a later analysis, and the HLA associations seemed to be driven largely by CMV exposure. Most TCR sequences were seen in very few donors, while some public TCRs were found in many individuals.

Concerning this clone itself: Its antigen target is currently unknown. There are no base qualities to consult, and no much larger clone falls within one base.

Library method: the immunoSEQ multiplex PCR assay. For the multiplex PCR, a mixture combining 60 forward primers for TCR Vbeta segments and 13 reverse primers for TCR Jbeta segments was used. A multiplex PCR assay on genomic DNA amplified the CDR3 region of rearranged TCR beta genes. The Illumina HiSeq System was used to sequence the amplified TCR beta libraries as 87-base-pair reads. As for the original processing: In a later analysis, about 80 million unique TCR beta chains were counted across the approximately 670 repertoires, and some 10 million of these chains were shared by at least two donors. A nearest-neighbor algorithm error-corrected the raw reads and collapsed the reads into unique sequences, merging closely related sequences to remove PCR and sequencing errors. To assign V, D and J gene segments, CDR3 sequences were aligned to IMGT reference sequences. For a sequence to be retained, a match of at least six nucleotides to both a V gene segment and a J gene segment was required. Rearrangements were called productive when the CDR3 lacked stop codons and stayed in frame with V and J; all others were non-productive. CDR3 was defined by IMGT convention, running from the second conserved V-encoded cysteine to the conserved J-encoded phenylalanine. Sequences without an unambiguous match to a single V gene segment were excluded from the earlier analysis of approximately 600 of the donors. An earlier analysis of 550 to 650 of the donors classified V segments as functional when productive rearrangements were above 56.7% and as segregating when the standard deviation between donors was above 5%. A statistical classification framework was built for diagnosing cytomegalovirus status from the catalog of TCR beta chain sequences. In a later analysis, TCR nucleotide sequences were compared against IMGT/GENE-DB human TR gene sequences so that V and J genes could be assigned. A later analysis assigned CDR3 sequences and most-parsimonious VDJ recombination scenarios with the TCRdist pipeline. In a later analysis, each TCR beta chain was defined by its CDR3 amino acid sequence together with its V-gene family, and reads without a unique V-gene family were excluded. As a way to deal with suspected cross-contamination and a sequencing artifact, a later analysis dropped 450 to 600 nucleotide sequences that were highly shared and had low generation probability. In a later analysis, a clonal expansion index was calculated for each public chain from normalized within-repertoire ranks of inferred template counts. A later analysis computed generation probabilities with a VDJ recombination model fitted to out-of-frame rearrangements, and checked the results against IGoR. A later analysis scored TCR-TCR, TCR-HLA and TCR-CMV co-occurrence with hypergeometric tests, applying a repertoire-size bias correction to TCR pairs. In a later analysis, false discovery rates were estimated by permuting HLA or CMV assignments 20 times. In a later analysis, co-occurring TCRs were grouped using DBSCAN, and TCRdist sequence similarity was added for clustering within HLA-allele-positive subsets. For co-occurrence clustering, repertoires with fewer than 30,000 or more than 120,000 public chains were excluded, along with about five repertoires with anomalous nucleotide sharing. This immuneACCESS table, as held by TCRdb, lists in-frame sequences with V and J called but not all clones. Of the missing ones, under half trace to an unresolved V gene in checked studies; the others have no known cause. That table is the source of V, J and clone size, and D and trimming were worked out from the DNA. In all, the sample holds tens of thousands of clones, and around 80% of those were seen once. Clones ranked in the top ten supply around 3.9% of the sample.

In total, approximately 610 healthy bone marrow donors made up the cohort. At the time of sampling, all cohort members were nominally healthy, though unrecorded immune exposures were likely present. The donor was CMV seronegative and was included in the group of approximately 350 seronegative cohort members. A peripheral blood sample was collected from each donor, and TCR beta sequencing was performed on peripheral blood mononuclear cells. The Qiagen DNeasy Blood Extraction Kit was used to extract genomic DNA from the blood cell samples. This receptor was obtained from a woman between 40 and 55 years old in good health and CMV-seronegative. The specimen was PBMCs.

At the DNA level, the sequence is TGCGCCACCGCCCAGGGGGCCTCCTACAATGAGCAGTTCTTC. Translated, this gives CATAQGASYNEQFF. The receptor chain draws on TRBV5-1 and TRBJ2-1; 8 middle bases align to TRBD1. V and J are trimmed by 9 bases and 0 bases, and the gene matches miss 5 bases of the junction. The CDR3 starts with the cysteine, ends with the phenylalanine, and has 14 residues. Only the CDR3 DNA stays, 42 bases, in frame from base 1. The germline V gene provides CDR1 SGHRS and CDR2 YFSETQ.